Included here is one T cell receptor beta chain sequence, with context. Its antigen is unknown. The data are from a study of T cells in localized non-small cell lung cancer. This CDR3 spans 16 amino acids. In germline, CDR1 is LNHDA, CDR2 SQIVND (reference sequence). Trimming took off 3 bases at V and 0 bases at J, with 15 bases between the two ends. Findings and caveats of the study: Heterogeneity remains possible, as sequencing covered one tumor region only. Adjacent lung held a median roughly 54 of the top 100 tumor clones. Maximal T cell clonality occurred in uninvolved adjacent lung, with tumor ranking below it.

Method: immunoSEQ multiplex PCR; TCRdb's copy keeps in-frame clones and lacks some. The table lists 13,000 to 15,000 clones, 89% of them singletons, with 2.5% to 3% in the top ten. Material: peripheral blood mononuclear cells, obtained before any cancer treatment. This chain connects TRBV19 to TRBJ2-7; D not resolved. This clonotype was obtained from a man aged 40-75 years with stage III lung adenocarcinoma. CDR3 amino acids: CASSISGASSSYEQYF. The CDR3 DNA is TGTGCCAGTAGTATTTCTGGCGCGTCGAGCTCCTACGAGCAGTACTTC. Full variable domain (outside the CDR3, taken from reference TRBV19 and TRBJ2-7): DGGITQSPKYLFRKEGQNVTLSCEQNLNHDAMYWYRQDPGQGLRLIYYSQIVNDFQKGDIAEGYSVSREKKESFPLTVTSAQKNPTAFYLCASSISGASSSYEQYFGPGTRLTVT.